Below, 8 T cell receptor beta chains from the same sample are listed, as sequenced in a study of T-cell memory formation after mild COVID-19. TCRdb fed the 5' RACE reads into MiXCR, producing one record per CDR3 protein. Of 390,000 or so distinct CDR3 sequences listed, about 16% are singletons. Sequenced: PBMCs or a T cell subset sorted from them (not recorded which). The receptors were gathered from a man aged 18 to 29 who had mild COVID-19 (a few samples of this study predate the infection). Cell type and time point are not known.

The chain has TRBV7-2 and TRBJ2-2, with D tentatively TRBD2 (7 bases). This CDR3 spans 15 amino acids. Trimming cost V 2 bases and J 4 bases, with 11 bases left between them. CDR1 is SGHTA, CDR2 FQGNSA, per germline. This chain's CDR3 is CASSLHRGGTGELFF. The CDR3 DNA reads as TGTGCCAGCAGCTTACATAGGGGGGGCACCGGGGAGCTGTTTTTT.

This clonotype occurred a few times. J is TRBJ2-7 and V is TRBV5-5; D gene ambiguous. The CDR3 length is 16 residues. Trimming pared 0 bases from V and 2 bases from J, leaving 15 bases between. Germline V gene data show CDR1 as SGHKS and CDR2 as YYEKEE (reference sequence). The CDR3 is CASSLDQSLQAYEQYF. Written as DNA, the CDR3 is TGTGCCAGCAGCTTGGATCAAAGTTTACAAGCCTACGAGCAGTACTTC.

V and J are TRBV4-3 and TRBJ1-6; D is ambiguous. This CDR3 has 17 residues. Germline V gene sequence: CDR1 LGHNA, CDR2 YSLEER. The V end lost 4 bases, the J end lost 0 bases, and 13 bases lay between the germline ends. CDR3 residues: CASSLSTESSYNSPLHF. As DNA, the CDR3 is TGCGCCAGCAGCCTCTCCACGGAGAGCTCCTATAATTCACCCCTCCACTTT.

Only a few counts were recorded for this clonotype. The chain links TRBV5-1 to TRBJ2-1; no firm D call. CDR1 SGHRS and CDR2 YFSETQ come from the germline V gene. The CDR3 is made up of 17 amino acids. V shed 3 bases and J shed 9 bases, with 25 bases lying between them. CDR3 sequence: CASSSPEDGSWASEQFF. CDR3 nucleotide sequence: TGCGCCAGCAGCTCGCCGGAAGACGGGTCGTGGGCTAGTGAGCAGTTCTTC.

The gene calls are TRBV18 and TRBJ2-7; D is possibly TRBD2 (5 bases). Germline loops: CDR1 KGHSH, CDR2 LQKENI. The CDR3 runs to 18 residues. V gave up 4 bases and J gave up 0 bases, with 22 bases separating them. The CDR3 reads CASSLLALGGESSYEQYF. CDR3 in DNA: TGTGCCAGCTCACTTTTGGCTCTCGGAGGAGAGAGCTCCTACGAGCAGTACTTC.

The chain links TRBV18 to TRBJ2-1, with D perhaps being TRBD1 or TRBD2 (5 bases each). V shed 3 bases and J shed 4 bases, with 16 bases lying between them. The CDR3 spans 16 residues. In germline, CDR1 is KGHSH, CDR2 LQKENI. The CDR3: CASSPPGLTEYNEQFF. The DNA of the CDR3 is TGTGCCAGCTCACCCCCGGGGCTGACAGAATACAATGAGCAGTTCTTC.

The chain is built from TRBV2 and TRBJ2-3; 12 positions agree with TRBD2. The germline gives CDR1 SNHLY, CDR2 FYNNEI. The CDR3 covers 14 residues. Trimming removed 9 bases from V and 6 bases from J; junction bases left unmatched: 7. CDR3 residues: CARGTSGGSDTQYF. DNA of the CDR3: TGTGCCAGGGGAACTAGCGGGGGGTCTGATACGCAGTATTTT.

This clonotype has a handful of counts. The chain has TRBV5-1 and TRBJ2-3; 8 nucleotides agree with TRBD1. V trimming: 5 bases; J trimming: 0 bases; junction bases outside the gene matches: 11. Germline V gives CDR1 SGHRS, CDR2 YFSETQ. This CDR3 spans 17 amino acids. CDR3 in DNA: TGCGCCAGCAGGGGATATAGGACAGGGCTTAGCACAGATACGCAGTATTTT. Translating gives CASRGYRTGLSTDTQYF.